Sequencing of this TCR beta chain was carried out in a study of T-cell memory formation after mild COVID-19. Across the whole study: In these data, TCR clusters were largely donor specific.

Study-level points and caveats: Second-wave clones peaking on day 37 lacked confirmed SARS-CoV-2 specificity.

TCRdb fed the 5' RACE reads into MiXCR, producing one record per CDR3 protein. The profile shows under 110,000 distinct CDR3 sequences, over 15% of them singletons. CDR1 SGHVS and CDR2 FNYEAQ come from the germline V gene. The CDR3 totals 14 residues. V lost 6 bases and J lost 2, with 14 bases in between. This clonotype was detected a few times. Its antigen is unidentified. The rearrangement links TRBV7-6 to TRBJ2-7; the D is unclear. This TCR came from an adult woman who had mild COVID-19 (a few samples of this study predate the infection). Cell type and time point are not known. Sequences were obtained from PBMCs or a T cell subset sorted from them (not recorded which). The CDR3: CASSSGGIAYEQYF. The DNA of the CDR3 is TGTGCCAGCAGTTCGGGCGGAATCGCCTACGAGCAGTACTTC.